This T cell receptor (beta chain) emerged from a study of blood T cell repertoires in COVID-19. Turning to the study itself: The study drew acute and convalescent COVID-19 samples from the United States, Italy and Spain. T cells, B-cell-depleted T cells, or PBMCs provided the cDNA or gDNA that served as material.

Germline V CDR1 and CDR2: MNHNY, SVGAGI (reference sequence). The length of the CDR3 is 17 residues. J was trimmed by 6 bases and V by 6 bases; bases with no gene match: 10. In the authors' workflow: It was from reference gene primer amplification that nucleated cell counts were estimated. Clones were sequenced by immunoSEQ multiplex PCR, and TCRdb holds only the in-frame ones, with some missing. V, J and clone size were drawn from that table, and D and trimming were deduced from the DNA. Of 150,000 to 200,000 clones listed, more than 75% are singletons. This sequence was found in a man aged 40-49 years with active or convalescent COVID-19. Sequencing was carried out using peripheral blood. V usage is TRBV6-6 and J usage is TRBJ1-6; 11 bases line up with TRBD1. CDR3 nucleotide sequence: TGTGCCAGCAGACGAACTGGACAGGGGGCGTCTAATTCACCCCTCCACTTT. Translation gives CASRRTGQGASNSPLHF.